Listed here are 18 T cell receptor beta chains from one sample, sequenced in a study of type 1 regulatory T cells. MiXCR, run by TCRdb on the reads, gives a single entry per CDR3 protein. Of tens of thousands of distinct CDR3 sequences in the sample, over 55% were seen once. Which antigens these TCRs recognize remains unknown. Source material: cultured T cells, either the whole culture or a sorted T cell fraction (not recorded which). Subset reported: Tr1-enriched cell product generated in vitro against host alloantigens. The receptors come from a human donor in good health.

This clonotype has a single count. The chain joins TRBV7-3 to TRBJ2-7; 11 nucleotides agree with TRBD2. Germline CDR1 is SGHTA and CDR2 is FQGTGA. The CDR3 spans 14 residues. Trimming cost V 5 bases and J 0 bases; bases outside gene matches: 0. CDR3 bases: TGTGCCAGCAGCCTAGCGGGGGGCTCCTACGAGCAGTACTTC. It is translated as CASSLAGGSYEQYF.

The chain links TRBV5-1 to TRBJ2-3, with TRBD1 matching 7 bases. The CDR3 has 18 residues. Germline values: CDR1 SGHRS, CDR2 YFSETQ. The V segment lost 6 bases and the J segment 0 bases; nucleotides outside the gene matches: 16. The CDR3 sequence: CASNPRVGSRGSTDTQYF. The CDR3 nucleotides are TGCGCCAGCAACCCCAGGGTGGGGTCCAGGGGGAGCACAGATACGCAGTATTTT.

The rearrangement joins TRBV7-2 to TRBJ2-7, with D perhaps TRBD1 (5 bases). The CDR3 extends over 14 amino acids. The germline V and J ends were trimmed by 5 bases and 2 bases, with 13 bases remaining between them. CDR1 SGHTA and CDR2 FQGNSA come from the germline V gene. CDR3 residues: CASSLGVNPYEQYF. Here the CDR3 DNA reads TGTGCCAGCAGCCTAGGGGTTAACCCCTACGAGCAGTACTTC.

This sequence joins TRBV3-1 and TRBJ2-5, with D perhaps TRBD1 or TRBD2 (5 bases each). The germline V and J ends were trimmed by 4 bases and 1 base, with 19 bases remaining between them. The CDR3 has 17 amino acids. The V gene's germline CDR1 is LGHDT and CDR2 YNNKEL (reference sequence). The CDR3 coding sequence is TGTGCCAGCAGCCCGGGCCGGGGACGCGGAGTCCAAGAGACCCAGTACTTC. Translating gives CASSPGRGRGVQETQYF.

This clonotype appeared a few times. The gene calls are TRBV12-3 or TRBV12-4 and TRBJ2-5; the match to TRBD2 covers 14 bases. With V trimmed by 1 base and J by 2 bases, 0 bases remained unmatched. The CDR3 contains 16 residues. CDR3 DNA: TGTGCCAGCAGTTTAGGACTAGCGGGGGGGCAAGAGACCCAGTACTTC. Translation: CASSLGLAGGQETQYF.

The V gene is TRBV10-3, the J gene TRBJ2-5; weak D call: TRBD2 (6 bases). Per germline, CDR1 ENHRY and CDR2 SYGVKD. This CDR3 contains 13 residues. V gave up 4 bases and J gave up 2 bases, with 8 bases separating them. CDR3 amino acids: CAISVSGQETQYF. CDR3 sequence (DNA): TGTGCCATCAGTGTAAGCGGGCAAGAGACCCAGTACTTC.

V and J are TRBV4-2 and TRBJ1-2, with D perhaps TRBD1 (6 bases). Germline CDR1 LGHNA, CDR2 YNFKEQ. V shed 0 bases and J shed 2 bases, with 10 bases lying between them. The CDR3 length is 15 residues. The chain's CDR3 is CASSQDPTGNYGYTF. The DNA of the CDR3 is TGTGCCAGCAGCCAAGACCCGACAGGAAACTATGGCTACACCTTC.

This clonotype appeared a few times. V is TRBV12-2 and J is TRBJ2-7. TRBV12-2 is a pseudogene segment. The CDR3 loop spans 14 amino acids. In DNA, the CDR3 is TGTGCAAGTCGCTTACCCGGGATCTCCTACGAGCAGTACTTC. Its protein is CASRLPGISYEQYF.

This chain links TRBV3-2 with TRBJ2-2; the D call of TRBD2 is as the table states it, not checked on the DNA. TRBV3-2 is annotated as a pseudogene. The length of the CDR3 is 15 residues. CDR3 bases: TGTGCCAGCAGCGGCAGCGGGGAGGTCACCGGGGTGCTGTTTTTT. Amino acid sequence: CASSGSGEVTGVLFF.

The sample holds one count of this clonotype. The chain joins TRBV28 to TRBJ1-5; D gene unclear. The CDR3 is 15 amino acids. Trimming cost V 5 bases and J 3 bases, with 14 bases left between them. Germline V gives CDR1 MDHEN, CDR2 SYDVKM. This chain's CDR3 is CASSNPDRLNQPQHF. The CDR3 bases are TGTGCCAGCAGTAACCCGGACCGACTCAATCAGCCCCAGCATTTT.

The rearrangement uses TRBV7-2 and TRBJ1-1; D gene uncertain. This CDR3 region has 14 residues. Between the trimmed V and J ends, which lost 5 bases and 2 bases, there was a span of 12 bases. Germline lookup yields CDR1 SGHTA and CDR2 FQGNSA. The CDR3 nucleotides are TGTGCCAGCAGCCGAAGCGGCAGAAACACTGAAGCTTTCTTT. It specifies CASSRSGRNTEAFF.

The CDR3 protein is CSATRPGGADTQYF. The CDR3 DNA follows: TGCAGTGCTACACGACCGGGGGGCGCAGATACGCAGTATTTT. This chain links TRBV20-1 with TRBJ2-3; D is possibly TRBD2 (7 bases). This CDR3 comprises 14 residues. V was trimmed by 4 bases and J by 4 bases, leaving 15 bases between them. Germline CDR1 DFQATT, CDR2 SNEGSKA (reference sequence).

This clonotype was detected only a few times. The junction shows a germline mismatch at one end, possibly a read error. J is TRBJ1-1 and V is TRBV28; weak D call: TRBD1 (5 bases). Germline assignment: CDR1 MDHEN and CDR2 SYDVKM. This CDR3 comprises 15 residues. The CDR3 nucleotides read TGTGCCAGCAGTTTCGCTAGGGCAGGGAAAACTGAAGCCTTCTTT. This gives the protein CASSFARAGKTEAFF.

The CDR3 region has the DNA TGCAGTGCTGGGACAGGGGGTGTCAATGAGCAGTTCTTC. Translating it yields CSAGTGGVNEQFF. This chain joins TRBV20-1 and TRBJ2-1; 11 bases map to TRBD1. The CDR3 runs to 13 residues. Germline CDR1 reads DFQATT; CDR2 reads SNEGSKA (reference sequence). V lost 5 bases, J lost 6 bases, and 3 bases stayed unmatched.

Only a few counts were recorded for this clonotype. The chain couples TRBV24-1 to TRBJ2-1; maybe TRBD2 (6 bases). Trimming cost V 9 bases and J 1 base, with 12 bases left between them. The CDR3 loop spans 14 amino acids. Germline-derived CDR1 and CDR2 are KGHDR and SFDVKD. This CDR3 is CATRDSGSYNEQFF. As DNA, the CDR3 is TGTGCCACCCGGGACTCCGGGTCCTACAATGAGCAGTTCTTC.

This clonotype appeared a few times. This chain uses TRBV4-3 with TRBJ1-3; D is uncertain. The germline gives CDR1 LGHNA, CDR2 YSLEER. The ends were cut back, 0 bases at V and 0 bases at J, with 9 bases in the middle. The CDR3 contains 16 residues. The CDR3 is CASSQDRKSSGNTIYF. DNA for the CDR3: TGCGCCAGCAGCCAAGATCGGAAGAGCTCTGGAAACACCATATATTTT.

This clonotype was seen only once. The V gene is TRBV5-1, the J gene TRBJ2-7; TRBD2 is a possible D gene (5 bases). The germline V gene encodes CDR1 SGHRS and CDR2 YFSETQ. The CDR3 length is 14 residues. V was trimmed by 4 bases and J by 1 base, leaving 12 bases between them. CDR3 in DNA: TGCGCCAGCAGCGACTACATGGGGTCCTACGAGCAGTACTTC. Translated: CASSDYMGSYEQYF. The variable domain in full, completed from reference TRBV5-1 and TRBJ2-7, reads KAGVTQTPRYLIKTRGQQVTLSCSPISGHRSVSWYQQTPGQGLQFLFEYFSETQRNKGNFPGRFSGRQFSNSRSEMNVSTLELGDSALYLCASSDYMGSYEQYFGPGTRLTVT.

This clonotype appeared a single time. The chain employs TRBV28 and TRBJ2-3, with D tentatively TRBD1 (6 bases). V lost 5 bases and J 6 bases, leaving 18 bases between the germline ends. The CDR3 sequence is 15 residues long. From germline, CDR1 is MDHEN and CDR2 SYDVKM. This CDR3 is CASSPTGDLSDTQYF. In DNA, the CDR3 is TGTGCCAGCAGTCCGACAGGTGACCTGAGTGATACGCAGTATTTT. The whole variable domain, filled in from reference TRBV28 and TRBJ2-3, reads DVKVTQSSRYLVKRTGEKVFLECVQDMDHENMFWYRQDPGLGLRLIYFSYDVKMKEKGDIPEGYSVSREKKERFSLILESASTNQTSMYLCASSPTGDLSDTQYFGPGTRLTVL.